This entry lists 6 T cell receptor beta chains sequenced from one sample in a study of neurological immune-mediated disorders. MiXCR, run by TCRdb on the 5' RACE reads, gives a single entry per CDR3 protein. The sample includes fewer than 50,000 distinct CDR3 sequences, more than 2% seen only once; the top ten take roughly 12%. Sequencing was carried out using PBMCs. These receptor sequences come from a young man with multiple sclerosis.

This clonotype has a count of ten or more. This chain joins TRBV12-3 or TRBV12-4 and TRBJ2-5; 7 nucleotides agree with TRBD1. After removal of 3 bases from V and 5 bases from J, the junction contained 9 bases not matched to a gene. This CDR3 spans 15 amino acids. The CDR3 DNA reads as TGTGCCAGCAGTTTCCAGGGGGTAGCCTGGGAGACCCAGTACTTC. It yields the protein CASSFQGVAWETQYF.

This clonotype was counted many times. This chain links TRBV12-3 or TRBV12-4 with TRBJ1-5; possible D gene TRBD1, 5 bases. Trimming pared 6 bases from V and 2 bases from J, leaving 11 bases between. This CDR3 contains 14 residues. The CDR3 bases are TGTGCCAGCAGGGCCCGGGACGGCAATCAGCCCCAGCATTTT. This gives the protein CASRARDGNQPQHF.

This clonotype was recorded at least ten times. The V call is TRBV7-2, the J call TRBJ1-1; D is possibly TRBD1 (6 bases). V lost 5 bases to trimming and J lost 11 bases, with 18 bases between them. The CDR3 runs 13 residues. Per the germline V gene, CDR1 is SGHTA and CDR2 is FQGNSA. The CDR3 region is CASSPGQPTAAFF. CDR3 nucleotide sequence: TGTGCCAGCAGCCCAGGACAGCCCACAGCGGCTTTCTTT.

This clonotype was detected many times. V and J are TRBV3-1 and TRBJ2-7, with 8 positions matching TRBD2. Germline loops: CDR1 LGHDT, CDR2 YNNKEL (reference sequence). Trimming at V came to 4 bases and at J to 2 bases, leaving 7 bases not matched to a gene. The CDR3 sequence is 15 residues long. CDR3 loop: CASSPLAGETYEQYF. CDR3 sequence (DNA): TGTGCCAGCAGCCCCCTAGCGGGCGAGACCTACGAGCAGTACTTC.

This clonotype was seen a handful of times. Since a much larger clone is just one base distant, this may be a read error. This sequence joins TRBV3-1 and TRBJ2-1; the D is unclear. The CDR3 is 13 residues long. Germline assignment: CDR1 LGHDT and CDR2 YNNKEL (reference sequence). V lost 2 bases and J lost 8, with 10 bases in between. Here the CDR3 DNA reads TGTGCCAGCAGCCAAATGGGAAGCGATGAGCAGTTCTTC. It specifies CASSQMGSDEQFF.

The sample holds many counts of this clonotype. The CDR3 protein is CASTFPPGSTDTQYF. In nucleotides, the CDR3 is TGTGCCAGCACGTTTCCGCCCGGAAGCACAGATACGCAGTATTTT. J is TRBJ2-3 and V is TRBV12-3 or TRBV12-4, with D uncertain. CDR3 length: 15 residues. The ends were cut back, 7 bases at V and 0 bases at J, with 14 bases in the middle.